The present T cell receptor (beta chain) was sequenced within a study of monozygotic twins with inflammatory bowel disease. CDR1 and CDR2 from the germline V gene are GTSNPN and SVGIG (reference sequence). This CDR3 has 11 residues. There were eight separate reactions per sample in which cDNA was made. Reprocessing the 5' RACE reads, TCRdb reports a single entry for every CDR3 protein and omits DNA. Its listing shows 330,000 or so distinct CDR3 sequences. The draw for each donor consisted of a single 2.5 ml blood sample. The sequencing sample was made of blood. The rearrangement links TRBV30 to TRBJ2-3. The clonotype originates from a human donor with ulcerative colitis or Crohn's disease, or a healthy co-twin of an affected twin (not recorded which). CDR3 protein: CAWSSELLQYF.